The 8 T cell receptor beta chains reported below all come from one sample, sequenced in a study of beta chain features in type 1 diabetes. Of the isolated RNA, all was reverse transcribed, and so the sequenced material was expressed TCRB transcripts. Assay: immunoSEQ multiplex PCR; the TCRdb copy retains only in-frame clones and omits some. The sample has over 200,000 clones, approximately 11% seen once. Study results and limitations: Shorter TCRB CDR3s, moderately but significantly so, were found in Type 1 diabetes patients in all four CD4+ subsets.

Their antigens are not known. Sequencing was done on a sample of naive CD4+ T cells from blood. The source is a man aged 25-45 years with type 1 diabetes.

This clone has just a few counts. The V gene is TRBV5-1, the J gene TRBJ2-7; TRBD2 matches 13 bases. The V gene's germline CDR1 is SGHRS and CDR2 YFSETQ. The CDR3 covers 17 residues. V gave up 4 bases and J gave up 5 bases; unmatched junction bases: 12. The CDR3 is CASSRYSTSGGADEQYF. The CDR3, as DNA: TGCGCCAGCAGCCGCTACTCTACTAGCGGGGGGGCAGACGAGCAGTACTTC. Full variable domain (missing parts from reference TRBV5-1 and TRBJ2-7): KAGVTQTPRYLIKTRGQQVTLSCSPISGHRSVSWYQQTPGQGLQFLFEYFSETQRNKGNFPGRFSGRQFSNSRSEMNVSTLELGDSALYLCASSRYSTSGGADEQYFGPGTRLTVT.

The genes are TRBV14 and TRBJ2-4; D perhaps matches TRBD2 (7 bases). The germline gives CDR1 SGHDN, CDR2 FVKESK. The CDR3 runs 16 residues. V was cut by 0 bases and J by 3 bases, with 12 bases left in between. This chain's CDR3 is CASSQERGHYKNIQYF. The DNA for the CDR3 is TGTGCCAGCAGCCAAGAGCGGGGGCACTACAAAAACATTCAGTACTTC.

The rearrangement joins TRBV20-1 to TRBJ2-7; D is ambiguous. CDR3 size: 10 residues. The V gene's germline CDR1 is DFQATT and CDR2 SNEGSKA (reference sequence). V was pared by 2 bases and J by 5 bases, with 4 bases between. This CDR3 reads CSARRDEQYF. The CDR3 bases are TGCAGTGCTAGACGCGACGAGCAGTACTTC.

V usage is TRBV28 and J usage is TRBJ2-7; tentative D call: TRBD1 (6 bases). Trimming removed 6 bases at V and 2 bases at J, with 14 bases between. The CDR3 consists of 14 residues. Germline V gene lookup returns CDR1 MDHEN and CDR2 SYDVKM. CDR3 nucleotides: TGTGCCAGCAGGACGCTACAGGGACCCTACGAGCAGTACTTC. It encodes CASRTLQGPYEQYF.

This clone has just a few counts. The CDR3 sequence is CASSDRVSPLHF. For the CDR3, the DNA is TGTGCCAGCAGTGACAGGGTCTCACCCCTCCACTTT. This rearrangement joins TRBV28 to TRBJ1-6; TRBD1 matches 7 bases. Germline CDR1 reads MDHEN; CDR2 reads SYDVKM. This CDR3 is 12 amino acids long. V dropped 5 bases and J dropped 10; count of bases not matched to a gene: 2.

The chain is built from TRBV5-4 and TRBJ1-2; 7 bases agree with TRBD1. Trimming cost V 0 bases and J 8 bases; bases outside gene matches: 4. The CDR3 runs to 13 residues. Germline V gives CDR1 SGHNT, CDR2 YYREEE (reference sequence). CDR3 coding DNA: TGTGCCAGCAGCTTGGGGCAGGGGGACGGCTACACCTTC. Translating it yields CASSLGQGDGYTF.

This clone was seen a handful of times. The genes are TRBV6-6 and TRBJ2-7; D unclear. Trimming removed 7 bases from V and 0 bases from J, with 13 bases in between. Germline CDR1 and CDR2: MNHNY and SVGAGI (reference sequence). The CDR3 loop spans 14 amino acids. The CDR3 DNA reads TGTGCCAGCAACATAGACACCCGCTCCTACGAGCAGTACTTC. This translates into CASNIDTRSYEQYF.

The chain's CDR3 is CASSVLGANSPLHF. The CDR3 DNA reads TGTGCCAGCAGTGTCTTGGGGGCGAATTCACCCCTCCACTTT. The chain carries TRBV2 and TRBJ1-6; maybe TRBD1 (6 bases). The germline CDR1 and CDR2 sequences are SNHLY and FYNNEI. V lost 4 bases and J lost 7, with 11 bases in between. The CDR3 loop spans 14 amino acids.